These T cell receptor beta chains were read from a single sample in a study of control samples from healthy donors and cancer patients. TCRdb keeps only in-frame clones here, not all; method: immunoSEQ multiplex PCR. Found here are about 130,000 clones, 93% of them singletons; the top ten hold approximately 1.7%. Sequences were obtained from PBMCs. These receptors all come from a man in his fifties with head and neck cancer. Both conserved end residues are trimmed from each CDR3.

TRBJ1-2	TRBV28	ASSPTGTGHGYT
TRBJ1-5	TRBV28	ASRGHSNQPQH
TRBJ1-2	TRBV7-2	ASSFNREGYT
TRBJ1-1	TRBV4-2	ASSQVSTNTEAF
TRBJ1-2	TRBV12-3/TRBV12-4	ASSERGAYGYT
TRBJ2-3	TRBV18	ASSPWGGGTDTQY
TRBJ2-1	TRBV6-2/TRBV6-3	ASSYSSREVNNEQF
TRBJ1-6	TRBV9	ASSVEGGWDSPLH
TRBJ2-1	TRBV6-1	ASSEFLLKF
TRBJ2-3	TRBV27	ASSLWDPGDTQY
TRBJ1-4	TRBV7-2	ASSSLISEKLF
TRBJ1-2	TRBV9	ASSGSGDTRQFYGYT
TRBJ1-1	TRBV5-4	ASSRGSMNTEAF
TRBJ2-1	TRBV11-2	ASSLDLRDEQF
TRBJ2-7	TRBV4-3	ASSQGTAYYEQY
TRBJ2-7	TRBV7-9	ASSPGTVYEQY
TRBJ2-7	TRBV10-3	AISEDSVGEQY
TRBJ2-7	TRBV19	ASSASGVGYEQY
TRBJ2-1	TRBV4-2	ASRGGGLYNEQF
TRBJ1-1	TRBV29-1	SVERLGPGTEAF
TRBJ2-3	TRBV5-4	ASSLGRGSTDTQY
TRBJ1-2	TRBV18	ASSPPPGRGYT
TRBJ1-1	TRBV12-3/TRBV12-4	ASRGLNTEAF
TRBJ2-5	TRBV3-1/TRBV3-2	ASSQGALAGGQETQY
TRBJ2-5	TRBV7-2	ASSQEAAEETQY
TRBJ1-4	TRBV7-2	ASSSGTGGEKLF
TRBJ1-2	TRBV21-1	ASSKESGKGDGYT
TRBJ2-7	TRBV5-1	ASSLEGHSSYEQY
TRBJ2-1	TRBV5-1	ASSPLLGGATDNEQF